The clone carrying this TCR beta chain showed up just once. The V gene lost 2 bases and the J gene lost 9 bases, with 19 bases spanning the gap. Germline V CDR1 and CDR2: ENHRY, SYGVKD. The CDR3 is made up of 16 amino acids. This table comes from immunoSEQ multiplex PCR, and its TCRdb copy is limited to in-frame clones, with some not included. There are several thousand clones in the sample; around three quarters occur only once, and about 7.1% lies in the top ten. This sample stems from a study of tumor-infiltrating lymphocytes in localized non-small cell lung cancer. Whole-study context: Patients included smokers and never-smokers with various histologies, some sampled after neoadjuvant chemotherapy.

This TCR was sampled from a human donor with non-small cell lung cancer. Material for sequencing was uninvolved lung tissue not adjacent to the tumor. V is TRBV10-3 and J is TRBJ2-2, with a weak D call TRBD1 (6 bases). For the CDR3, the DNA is TGTGCCATCAGTGAGCCCGCCGGGTCAGGGGAATGGGAGCTGTTTTTT. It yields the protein CAISEPAGSGEWELFF.